This T cell receptor beta chain appears in the sequencing data of a study of T cell repertoires in cytomegalovirus infection. As for the study in general: Public signatures in TCR beta pointed to CMV infection and matching HLA type.

Details on this clonotype: Its antigen is unknown.

V was pared by 3 bases and J by 5 bases, with 7 bases of the junction left unmatched. Germline assignment: CDR1 ENHRY and CDR2 SYGVKD. This CDR3 comprises 16 residues. MiXCR, applied by TCRdb to the reads, yields one record per CDR3 protein. The repertoire holds hundreds of thousands of distinct CDR3 sequences, with 30% to 40% as singletons. Source: cultured PBMCs, taken from culture after CMV antigen stimulation. This clonotype was obtained from a human donor in good health (CMV status not recorded). Some clones in this sample may be carry-over from other donors' samples. V is TRBV10-3 and J is TRBJ2-7, with TRBD2 matching over 13 bases. In nucleotides, the CDR3 is TGTGCCATCAGTGAATTACTAGCGGGGGGGCCCCACGAGCAGTACTTC. This gives the protein CAISELLAGGPHEQYF.